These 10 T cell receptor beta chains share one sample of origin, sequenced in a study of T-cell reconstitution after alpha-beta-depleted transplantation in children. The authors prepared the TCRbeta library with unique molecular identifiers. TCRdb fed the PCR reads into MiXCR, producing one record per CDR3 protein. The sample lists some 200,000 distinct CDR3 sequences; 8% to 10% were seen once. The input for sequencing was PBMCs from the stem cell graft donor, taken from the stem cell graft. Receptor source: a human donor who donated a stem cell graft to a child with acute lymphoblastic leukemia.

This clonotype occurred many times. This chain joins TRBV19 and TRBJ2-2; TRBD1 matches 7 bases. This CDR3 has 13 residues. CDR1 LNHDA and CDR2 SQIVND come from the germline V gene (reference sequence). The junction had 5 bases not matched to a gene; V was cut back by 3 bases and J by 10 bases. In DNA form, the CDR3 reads TGTGCCAGTAGTATTTACAGGGGAAAGGAGCTGTTTTTT. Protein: CASSIYRGKELFF.

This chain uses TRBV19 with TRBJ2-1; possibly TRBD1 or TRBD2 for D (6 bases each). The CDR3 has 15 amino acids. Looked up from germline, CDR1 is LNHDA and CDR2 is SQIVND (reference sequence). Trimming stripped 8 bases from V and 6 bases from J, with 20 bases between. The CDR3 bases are TGTGCCAGTTCCTTTGGGGGGACAAATTCCAATGAGCAGTTCTTC. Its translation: CASSFGGTNSNEQFF.

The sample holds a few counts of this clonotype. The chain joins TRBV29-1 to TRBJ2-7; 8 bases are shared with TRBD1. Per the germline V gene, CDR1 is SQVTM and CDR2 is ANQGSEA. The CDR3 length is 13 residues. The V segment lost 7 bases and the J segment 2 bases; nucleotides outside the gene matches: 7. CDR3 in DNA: TGCAGCGCCCGAGGGACAGGTACCTACGAGCAGTACTTC. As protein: CSARGTGTYEQYF.

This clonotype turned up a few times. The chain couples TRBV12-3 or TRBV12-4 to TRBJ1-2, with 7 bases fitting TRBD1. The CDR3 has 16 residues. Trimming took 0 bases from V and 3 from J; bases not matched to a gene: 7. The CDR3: CASSLAGLGTDYGYTF. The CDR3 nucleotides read TGTGCCAGCAGTTTAGCTGGCTTAGGGACAGACTATGGCTACACCTTC.

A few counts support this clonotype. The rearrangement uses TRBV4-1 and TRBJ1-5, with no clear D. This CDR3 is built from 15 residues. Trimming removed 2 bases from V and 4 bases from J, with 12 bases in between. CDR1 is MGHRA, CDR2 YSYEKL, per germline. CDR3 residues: CASSQMMGTNQPQHF. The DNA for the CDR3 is TGCGCCAGCAGCCAAATGATGGGAACTAATCAGCCCCAGCATTTT.

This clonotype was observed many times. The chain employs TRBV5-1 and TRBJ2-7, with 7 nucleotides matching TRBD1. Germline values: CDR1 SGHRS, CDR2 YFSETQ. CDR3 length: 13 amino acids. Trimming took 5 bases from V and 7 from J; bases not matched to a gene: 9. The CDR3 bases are TGCGCCAGCAGTTCTACAGGGGTCTGGGAGCAGTACTTC. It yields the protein CASSSTGVWEQYF.

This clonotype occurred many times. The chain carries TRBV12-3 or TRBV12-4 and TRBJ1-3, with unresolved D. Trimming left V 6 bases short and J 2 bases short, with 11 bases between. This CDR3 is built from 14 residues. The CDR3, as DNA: TGTGCCAGCAGAGAGAGGGTGACTGGAAACACCATATATTTT. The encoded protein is CASRERVTGNTIYF.

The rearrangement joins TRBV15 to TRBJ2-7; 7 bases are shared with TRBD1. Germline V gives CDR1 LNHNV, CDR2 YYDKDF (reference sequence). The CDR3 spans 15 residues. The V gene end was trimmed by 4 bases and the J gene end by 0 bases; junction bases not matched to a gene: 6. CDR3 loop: CATSKTGPDSYEQYF. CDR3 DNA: TGTGCCACCAGCAAGACAGGGCCCGACTCCTACGAGCAGTACTTC.

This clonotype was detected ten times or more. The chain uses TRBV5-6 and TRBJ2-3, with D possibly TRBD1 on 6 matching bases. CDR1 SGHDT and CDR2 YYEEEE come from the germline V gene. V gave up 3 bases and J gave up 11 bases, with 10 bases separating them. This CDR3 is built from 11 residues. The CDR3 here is CASSSWGQQYF. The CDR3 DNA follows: TGTGCCAGCAGCTCCTGGGGACAGCAGTATTTT.

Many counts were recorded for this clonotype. CDR3 nucleotides: TGTGCCAGCAGCGTAGAACTAGCTAGCAATGAGCAGTTCTTC. Translated: CASSVELASNEQFF. This chain links TRBV9 with TRBJ2-1; the D gene is possibly TRBD2 (6 bases). Germline loops: CDR1 SGDLS, CDR2 YYNGEE. The CDR3 sequence is 14 residues long. V lost 0 bases, J lost 6 bases, and 10 bases lay in between. Variable domain in full (rest from reference TRBV9 and TRBJ2-1): DSGVTQTPKHLITATGQRVTLRCSPRSGDLSVYWYQQSLDQGLQFLIQYYNGEERAKGNILERFSAQQFPDLHSELNLSSLELGDSALYFCASSVELASNEQFFGPGTRLTVL.